Below are 15 T cell receptor beta chains sequenced from a single sample in a study of blood T cell repertoires in COVID-19. This table comes from immunoSEQ multiplex PCR, and its TCRdb copy is limited to in-frame clones, with some not included. There are about 320,000 clones in the sample; around 88% occur only once, and 1.5% to 2% lies in the top ten. Material: peripheral blood. All receptors derive from a woman aged 25 to 39 with COVID-19, enrolled during active disease.

The chain employs TRBV19 and TRBJ1-1; the D gene is possibly TRBD1 (5 bases). Per the germline V gene, CDR1 is LNHDA and CDR2 is SQIVND (reference sequence). The CDR3 is 14 residues long. V lost 4 bases, J lost 10 bases, and 19 bases lay in between. The CDR3 nucleotides are TGTGCCAGTAGTACCGCTCCAGGGTTAAGGGGAGCTTTCTTT. Its translation is CASSTAPGLRGAFF.

With regard to this clone: One end of the junction varies from germline; a read error may be responsible. The V and J genes are TRBV11-3 and TRBJ2-7; D is undetermined. Germline-derived CDR1 and CDR2 are SGHNT and YENEEA. This CDR3 has 12 amino acids. The DNA of the CDR3 is TGTGCCAGCAGCTTAGCTTGGGCAGCCCCACACTTC. It codes for CASSLAWAAPHF.

V gene TRBV19 combines with J gene TRBJ1-1, with TRBD1 matching 7 bases. V lost 5 bases to trimming and J lost 1 base; unmatched junction nucleotides: 4. Germline CDR1 LNHDA, CDR2 SQIVND (reference sequence). The CDR3 covers 14 residues. CDR3 sequence reads: CASSRTGQNTEAFF. The CDR3, as DNA: TGTGCCAGTAGTCGGACAGGACAGAACACTGAAGCTTTCTTT.

V gene TRBV2 combines with J gene TRBJ1-3; 8 bases are shared with TRBD1. CDR3 length equals 19 residues. The germline V gene has CDR1 SNHLY and CDR2 FYNNEI. V shed 7 bases, J shed 3 bases, and the junction held 20 bases outside the gene matches. The CDR3 spells CASKRGLGQGWLSGNTIYF. For the CDR3, the DNA is TGTGCCAGCAAGCGGGGCCTCGGACAGGGATGGTTGAGTGGAAACACCATATATTTT.

This clone was counted between two and nine times. The sample carries other DNA sequences with the same CDR3. The chain employs TRBV11-2 and TRBJ1-5; D possibly corresponds to TRBD1 (5 bases). The V end was cut by 6 bases, the J end by 6 bases, with 15 bases between. This CDR3 contains 14 residues. CDR1 is SGHAT, CDR2 FQNNGV, per germline. CDR3 sequence: CASSPAGGGQPQHF. In DNA form, the CDR3 reads TGTGCCAGCAGTCCCGCCGGGGGTGGTCAGCCCCAGCATTTT. Variable domain in full (rest from reference TRBV11-2 and TRBJ1-5): EAGVAQSPRYKIIEKRQSVAFWCNPISGHATLYWYQQILGQGPKLLIQFQNNGVVDDSQLPKDRFSAERLKGVDSTLKIQPAKLEDSAVYLCASSPAGGGQPQHFGDGTRLSIL.

The gene calls are TRBV7-8 and TRBJ2-2; weak D call: TRBD2 (5 bases). Germline V gives CDR1 SGHVS, CDR2 FQNEAQ. The CDR3 has 12 residues. V was trimmed by 5 bases and J by 6 bases, leaving 7 bases between them. The CDR3 loop is CASSRSAGELFF. The CDR3 nucleotides read TGTGCCAGCAGCCGTAGCGCCGGGGAGCTGTTTTTT.

This sequence joins TRBV14 and TRBJ1-6, with unresolved D. Trimming shortened V by 4 bases and J by 6 bases, and 13 bases separated the two germline ends. The germline V gene encodes CDR1 SGHDN and CDR2 FVKESK. The CDR3 length is 15 residues. CDR3 DNA: TGTGCCAGCAGCCTCTATCGAGCGCCTAATTCACCCCTCCACTTT. It specifies CASSLYRAPNSPLHF.

The chain uses TRBV7-3 and TRBJ2-1, with D perhaps TRBD2 (6 bases). V lost 2 bases, J lost 5 bases, and 13 bases lay in between. The germline CDR1 and CDR2 sequences are SGHTA and FQGTGA. CDR3 length: 15 amino acids. The CDR3 DNA reads TGTGCCAGCAGCTTATCCTCTACTAGCAACAATGAGCAGTTCTTC. Translating it yields CASSLSSTSNNEQFF.

The rearrangement links TRBV19 to TRBJ1-1; maybe TRBD1 (5 bases). Germline CDR1 reads LNHDA; CDR2 reads SQIVND (reference sequence). The CDR3 is 13 residues long. Trimming took off 9 bases at V and 0 bases at J, with 11 bases between the two ends. The CDR3 region has the DNA TGTGCCAGCGAAGGACAAATGAACACTGAAGCTTTCTTT. Protein sequence: CASEGQMNTEAFF. Supplemented by reference TRBV19 and TRBJ1-1, the full variable domain reads DGGITQSPKYLFRKEGQNVTLSCEQNLNHDAMYWYRQDPGQGLRLIYYSQIVNDFQKGDIAEGYSVSREKKESFPLTVTSAQKNPTAFYLCASEGQMNTEAFFGQGTRLTVV.

This sequence joins TRBV6-5 and TRBJ2-5; TRBD1 might be the D (6 bases). Trimming took off 4 bases at V and 2 bases at J, with 14 bases between the two ends. This CDR3 is built from 15 residues. Germline V gene data show CDR1 as MNHEY and CDR2 as SVGAGI. The DNA for the CDR3 is TGTGCCAGCAGTTTCGCTTTACAGGGACAAGAGACCCAGTACTTC. This encodes CASSFALQGQETQYF.

This rearrangement joins TRBV7-9 to TRBJ1-4; 9 nucleotides line up with TRBD1. V lost 5 bases to trimming and J lost 2 bases; unmatched junction nucleotides: 3. This CDR3 has 15 amino acids. Germline CDR1 SEHNR, CDR2 FQNEAQ (reference sequence). In nucleotides, the CDR3 is TGTGCCAGCAGCCAGGGGACAGGGACTAATGAAAAACTGTTTTTT. This encodes CASSQGTGTNEKLFF.

The chain has TRBV4-1 and TRBJ1-5; D uncertain. The ends were cut back, 0 bases at V and 0 bases at J, with 9 bases in the middle. Per the germline V gene, CDR1 is MGHRA and CDR2 is YSYEKL. There are 16 residues in the CDR3. CDR3 in amino acids: CASSQDLWSSNQPQHF. The CDR3 coding sequence is TGCGCCAGCAGCCAAGATCTTTGGAGTAGCAATCAGCCCCAGCATTTT.

The chain employs TRBV6-5 and TRBJ1-4, with D possibly TRBD1 on 6 matching bases. The V end was cut by 6 bases, the J end by 0 bases, with 8 bases between. The CDR3 has 14 residues. The germline CDR1 and CDR2 sequences are MNHEY and SVGAGI. Written as DNA, the CDR3 is TGTGCCAGCAGGAGGACAGCAACTAATGAAAAACTGTTTTTT. As protein: CASRRTATNEKLFF.

V usage is TRBV2 and J usage is TRBJ1-1, with TRBD1 as a possible D gene (6 bases). This CDR3 comprises 14 residues. V lost 5 bases and J lost 5, with 15 bases in between. Germline CDR1 SNHLY, CDR2 FYNNEI. The CDR3 nucleotides are TGTGCCAGCAGTCCAGACAGGCTTGGTACTGAAGCTTTCTTT. It specifies CASSPDRLGTEAFF.

The chain carries TRBV7-9 and TRBJ2-5, with 7 nucleotides matching TRBD1. With 5 bases clipped from V and 3 bases from J, the junction kept 9 bases outside the gene matches. The V gene's germline CDR1 is SEHNR and CDR2 FQNEAQ (reference sequence). The CDR3 spans 15 residues. CDR3 loop: CASSILGTVKETQYF. Here the CDR3 DNA reads TGTGCCAGCAGCATTCTCGGGACAGTGAAAGAGACCCAGTACTTC.